Each of the 13 T cell receptor beta chains below was sequenced from the same sample in a study of OX40 agonist ivuxolimab in advanced cancers. Sequenced by immunoSEQ multiplex PCR; TCRdb stores in-frame clones only, minus some. The table records tens of thousands of clones, roughly 86% of them present only once. Source: CD4+ or CD8+ T cells sorted from blood, taken in a trial of the OX40 agonist ivuxolimab. The receptors come from an adult with an advanced solid tumor such as melanoma, head and neck, liver or kidney cancer.

CDR3 in amino acids: CASNGLAGDFPYEQYF. CDR3 DNA: TGTGCCAGCAACGGACTAGCGGGAGATTTCCCCTACGAGCAGTACTTC. V and J are TRBV6-6 and TRBJ2-7, with 13 bases aligning to TRBD2. Trimming took 7 bases from V and 2 from J; bases not matched to a gene: 8. CDR1 and CDR2 from the germline V gene are MNHNY and SVGAGI (reference sequence). The CDR3 consists of 16 residues.

The CDR3 DNA follows: TGTGCCAGCAGCGTACGAGGTCAAGAGACCCAGTACTTC. The encoded protein is CASSVRGQETQYF. The chain recombines TRBV9 with TRBJ2-5; D is ambiguous. V lost 1 base and J 2 bases, leaving 6 bases between the germline ends. From germline, CDR1 is SGDLS and CDR2 YYNGEE. This CDR3 region has 13 residues.

This sequence joins TRBV5-5 and TRBJ1-1, with 8 bases matching TRBD1. CDR3 length equals 16 residues. V was clipped by 2 bases and J by 9 bases; unmatched bases: 15. Germline V gives CDR1 SGHKS, CDR2 YYEKEE (reference sequence). The CDR3 loop reads CASSFGVDREGNQAFF. In DNA, the CDR3 is TGTGCCAGCAGCTTTGGGGTGGACAGGGAGGGAAACCAAGCTTTCTTT.

CDR3 bases: TGCGCCAGCAGCCAGGGGGCCGGCACAGATACGCAGTATTTT. This translates into CASSQGAGTDTQYF. The chain joins TRBV4-1 to TRBJ2-3; perhaps TRBD1 as D (6 bases). The CDR3 runs to 14 residues. Trimming stripped 3 bases from V and 1 base from J, with 8 bases between. Germline CDR1 MGHRA, CDR2 YSYEKL.

The chain couples TRBV5-1 to TRBJ1-1, with 7 bases matching TRBD1. The germline V gene has CDR1 SGHRS and CDR2 YFSETQ. The V segment lost 0 bases and the J segment 0 bases; nucleotides outside the gene matches: 5. The CDR3 runs to 16 residues. The CDR3 loop reads CASSLEGGGMNTEAFF. The CDR3 nucleotides read TGCGCCAGCAGCTTGGAAGGGGGCGGTATGAACACTGAAGCTTTCTTT.

This clone was observed a handful of times. The chain links TRBV19 to TRBJ1-1, with 7 bases aligning to TRBD1. Germline V CDR1 and CDR2: LNHDA, SQIVND (reference sequence). Unmatched junction bases numbered 3, after V lost 4 bases and J lost 4 bases. The CDR3 is 13 residues long. The CDR3: CASSTTGRTEAFF. The CDR3 nucleotides read TGTGCCAGTAGTACGACAGGGCGCACTGAAGCTTTCTTT.

The V gene is TRBV7-9, the J gene TRBJ2-7; TRBD1 is a possible D gene (5 bases). There are 14 residues in the CDR3. Trimming removed 10 bases at V and 2 bases at J, with 18 bases between. Looked up from germline, CDR1 is SEHNR and CDR2 is FQNEAQ (reference sequence). The CDR3 is CATVGDSPTYEQYF. DNA of the CDR3: TGTGCCACCGTCGGAGACAGTCCCACCTACGAGCAGTACTTC. Variable domain in full (rest from reference TRBV7-9 and TRBJ2-7): DTGVSQNPRHKITKRGQNVTFRCDPISEHNRLYWYRQTLGQGPEFLTYFQNEAQLEKSRLLSDRFSAERPKGSFSTLEIQRTEQGDSAMYLCATVGDSPTYEQYFGPGTRLTVT.

This chain connects TRBV27 to TRBJ1-4, with D unresolved. Germline lookup yields CDR1 MNHEY and CDR2 SMNVEV (reference sequence). Trimming cost V 3 bases and J 7 bases, with 6 bases left between them. This CDR3 contains 12 residues. This chain's CDR3 is CASSFLGEKLFF. As DNA, the CDR3 is TGTGCCAGCAGTTTCTTGGGTGAAAAACTGTTTTTT.

The chain combines TRBV19 with TRBJ1-5; D is uncertain. CDR1 is LNHDA and CDR2 is SQIVND in the germline V gene (reference sequence). The CDR3 contains 13 residues. V was shortened by 7 bases and J by 3 bases, with 10 bases between the two germline ends. CDR3 region: CASTKAYNQPQHF. CDR3 sequence (DNA): TGTGCCAGTACGAAAGCGTACAATCAGCCCCAGCATTTT.

The chain uses TRBV7-2 and TRBJ2-1; 8 bases fit TRBD1. V lost 3 bases and J lost 4; bases outside the gene matches: 5. CDR1 is SGHTA, CDR2 FQGNSA, per germline. This CDR3 contains 15 residues. Written as DNA, the CDR3 is TGTGCCAGCAGCTTTTCAGGGGGCCTTTACAATGAGCAGTTCTTC. Protein product: CASSFSGGLYNEQFF.

The rearrangement links TRBV19 to TRBJ1-5; possible D gene TRBD1, 5 bases. The CDR3 sequence is 17 residues long. Trimming removed 1 base at V and 1 base at J, with 14 bases between. CDR1 is LNHDA and CDR2 is SQIVND in the germline V gene (reference sequence). The CDR3, as DNA: TGTGCCAGTAGTATAGTCGATCTGGGGGTCAGCAATCAGCCCCAGCATTTT. As protein: CASSIVDLGVSNQPQHF.

The V and J genes are TRBV6-1 and TRBJ2-1; D is unclear. This CDR3 is 11 amino acids long. V gave up 1 base and J gave up 7 bases, with 2 bases separating them. Germline V gives CDR1 MNHNS, CDR2 SASEGT. The CDR3 region is CASSEGNEQFF. The CDR3 DNA reads as TGTGCCAGCAGTGAAGGAAATGAGCAGTTCTTC.

The chain carries TRBV19 and TRBJ2-1, with TRBD1 matching over 10 bases. This CDR3 has 14 amino acids. Germline V gene sequence: CDR1 LNHDA, CDR2 SQIVND (reference sequence). Trimming removed 6 bases from V and 8 bases from J; junction bases left unmatched: 7. CDR3 sequence (DNA): TGTGCCAGTAGGTCCGGGACAGGGGCGTATGAGCAGTTCTTC. It is translated as CASRSGTGAYEQFF.